The 5 T cell receptor beta chains in this list originate from one sample, sequenced in a study of early stage breast cancer tumors. Sequencing used immunoSEQ multiplex PCR; TCRdb keeps in-frame clones, though not all of them. The sample includes around 51,000 clones, over 75% of them seen just once. Specimen: blood. The receptors here all came from a person aged 40-50 years with breast cancer.

In its sample, this clone was seen once. The chain carries TRBV30 and TRBJ1-2; D uncertain. The CDR3 is 12 amino acids. Germline V gene sequence: CDR1 GTSNPN, CDR2 SVGIG (reference sequence). V gave up 7 bases and J gave up 0 bases, with 9 bases separating them. The CDR3 DNA reads TGTGCCTTGCAAGGTCCTAACTATGGCTACACCTTC. Protein sequence: CALQGPNYGYTF.

V and J are TRBV9 and TRBJ1-1, with 8 bases identical to TRBD1. The J segment lost 5 bases and the V segment lost 0 bases, leaving 6 bases of the junction unmatched. This CDR3 comprises 15 residues. The germline V gene has CDR1 SGDLS and CDR2 YYNGEE. The CDR3 DNA follows: TGTGCCAGCAGCGTAGTTTCCAGGGGGCGGACTGAAGCTTTCTTT. Translation: CASSVVSRGRTEAFF.

The gene calls are TRBV13 and TRBJ2-1, with a possible D match to TRBD1 (6 bases). Germline V CDR1 and CDR2: PRHDT, FYEKMQ (reference sequence). CDR3 size: 14 residues. Between the trimmed V and J ends, which lost 0 bases and 9 bases, there was a span of 12 bases. CDR3 protein: CASSLGGARGEQFF. CDR3 nucleotides: TGTGCCAGCAGCTTAGGGGGGGCTAGGGGTGAGCAGTTCTTC. The whole variable domain, filled in from reference TRBV13 and TRBJ2-1, reads AAGVIQSPRHLIKEKRETATLKCYPIPRHDTVYWYQQGPGQDPQFLISFYEKMQSDKGSIPDRFSAQQFSDYHSELNMSSLELGDSALYFCASSLGGARGEQFFGPGTRLTVL.

This chain uses TRBV30 with TRBJ2-7, with D hard to call. The ends were cut back, 0 bases at V and 7 bases at J, with 7 bases in the middle. This CDR3 spans 11 amino acids. Per the germline V gene, CDR1 is GTSNPN and CDR2 is SVGIG (reference sequence). The CDR3, as DNA: TGTGCCTGGAGTGTATACCAGGAGCAGTACTTC. Amino acid sequence: CAWSVYQEQYF.

This chain joins TRBV2 and TRBJ2-5, with 11 bases identical to TRBD2. This CDR3 spans 15 amino acids. Germline V lookup: CDR1 SNHLY, CDR2 FYNNEI. With 6 bases clipped from V and 5 bases from J, the junction kept 8 bases outside the gene matches. CDR3 protein: CASSKTSGIGETQYF. DNA for the CDR3: TGTGCCAGCAGCAAGACTAGCGGGATAGGGGAGACCCAGTACTTC.